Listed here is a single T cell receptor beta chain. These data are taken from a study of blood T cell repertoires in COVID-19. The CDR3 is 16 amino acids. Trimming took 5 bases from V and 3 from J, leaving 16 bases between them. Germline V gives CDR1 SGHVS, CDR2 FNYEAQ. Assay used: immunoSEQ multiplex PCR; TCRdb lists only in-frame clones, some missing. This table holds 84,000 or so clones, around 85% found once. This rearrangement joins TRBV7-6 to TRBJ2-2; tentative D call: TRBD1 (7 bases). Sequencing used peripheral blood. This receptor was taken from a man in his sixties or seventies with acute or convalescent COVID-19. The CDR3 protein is CASSIVQGEDTGELFF. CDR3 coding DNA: TGTGCCAGCAGCATAGTCCAGGGGGAGGACACCGGGGAGCTGTTTTTT.